This TCR beta chain was identified in a study of graft-versus-host responses after intestinal transplantation. This clone was observed a few times. V was pared by 0 bases and J by 6 bases, with 15 bases between. The CDR3 runs 15 residues. CDR1 and CDR2 (germline): MNHEY, SVGAGI. The data were produced by immunoSEQ multiplex PCR, yet TCRdb's version contains in-frame clones alone and is incomplete. The sample includes some 15,000 clones, about 93% of them seen just once. J is TRBJ2-7 and V is TRBV6-5, with a tentative D call TRBD2 (5 bases). This sequence was found in a human patient who received an intestinal transplant, so some T cells may come from the graft donor. The sequencing used PBMCs, collected 9 days after transplant. The CDR3 nucleotides read TGTGCCAGCAGTTACTCGTCACTAGGAGGTGCCGAGCAGTACTTC. This sequence encodes CASSYSSLGGAEQYF.